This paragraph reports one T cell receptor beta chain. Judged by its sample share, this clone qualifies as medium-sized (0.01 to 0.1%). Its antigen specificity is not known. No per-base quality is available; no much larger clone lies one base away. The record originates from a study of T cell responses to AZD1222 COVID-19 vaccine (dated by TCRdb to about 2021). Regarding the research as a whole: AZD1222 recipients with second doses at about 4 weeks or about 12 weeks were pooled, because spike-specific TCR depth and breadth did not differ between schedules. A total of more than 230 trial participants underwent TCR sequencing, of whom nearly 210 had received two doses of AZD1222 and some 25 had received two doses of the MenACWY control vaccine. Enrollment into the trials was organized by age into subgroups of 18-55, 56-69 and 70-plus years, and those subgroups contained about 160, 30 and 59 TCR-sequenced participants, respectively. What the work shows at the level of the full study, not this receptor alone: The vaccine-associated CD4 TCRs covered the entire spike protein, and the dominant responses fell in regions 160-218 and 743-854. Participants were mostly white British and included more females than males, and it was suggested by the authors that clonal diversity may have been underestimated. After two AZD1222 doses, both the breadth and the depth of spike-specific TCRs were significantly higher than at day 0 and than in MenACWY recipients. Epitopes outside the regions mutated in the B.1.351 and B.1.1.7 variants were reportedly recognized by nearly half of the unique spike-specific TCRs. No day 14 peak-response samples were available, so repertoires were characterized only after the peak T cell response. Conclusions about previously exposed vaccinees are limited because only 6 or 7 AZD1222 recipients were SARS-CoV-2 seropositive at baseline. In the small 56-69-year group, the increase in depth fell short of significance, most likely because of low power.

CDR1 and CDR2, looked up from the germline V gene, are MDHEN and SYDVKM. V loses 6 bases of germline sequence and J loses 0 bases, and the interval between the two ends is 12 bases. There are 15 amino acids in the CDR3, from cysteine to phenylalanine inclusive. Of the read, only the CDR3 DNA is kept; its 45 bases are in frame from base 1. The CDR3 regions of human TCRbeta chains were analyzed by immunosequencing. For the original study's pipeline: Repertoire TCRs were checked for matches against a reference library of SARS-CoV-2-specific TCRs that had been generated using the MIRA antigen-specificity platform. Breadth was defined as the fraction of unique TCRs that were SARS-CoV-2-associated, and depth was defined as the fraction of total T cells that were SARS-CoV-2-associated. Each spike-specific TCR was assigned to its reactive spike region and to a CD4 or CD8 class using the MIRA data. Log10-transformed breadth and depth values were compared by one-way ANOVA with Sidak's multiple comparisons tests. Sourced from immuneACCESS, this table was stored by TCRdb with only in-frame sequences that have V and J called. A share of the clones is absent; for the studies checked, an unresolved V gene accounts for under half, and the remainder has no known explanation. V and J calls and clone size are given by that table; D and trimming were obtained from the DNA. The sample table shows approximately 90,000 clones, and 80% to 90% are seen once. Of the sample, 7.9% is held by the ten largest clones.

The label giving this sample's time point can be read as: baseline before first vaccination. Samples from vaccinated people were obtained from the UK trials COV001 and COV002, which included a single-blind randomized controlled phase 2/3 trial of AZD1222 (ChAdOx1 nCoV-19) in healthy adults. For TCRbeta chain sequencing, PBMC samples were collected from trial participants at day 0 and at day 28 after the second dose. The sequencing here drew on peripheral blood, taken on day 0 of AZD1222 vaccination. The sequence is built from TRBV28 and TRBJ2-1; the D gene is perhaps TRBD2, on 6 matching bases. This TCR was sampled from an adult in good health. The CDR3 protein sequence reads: CASREIGSSYNEQFF. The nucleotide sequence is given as TGTGCCAGCAGGGAGATCGGGAGCTCCTACAATGAGCAGTTCTTC.